This TCR beta chain was observed in a study of T cell responses to AZD1222 COVID-19 vaccine. Findings and limits, study-wide: Seropositive at baseline were only a handful of AZD1222 recipients.

The method was immunoSEQ multiplex PCR; TCRdb's version includes in-frame clones alone and lacks a portion of them. The repertoire holds 120,000 to 150,000 clones, with roughly 90% as singletons. A remark on this clone: What it recognizes is unknown.

CDR1 and CDR2 from the germline V gene are SGHNT and YYREEE (reference sequence). V was clipped by 2 bases and J by 8 bases, with 10 bases between them. CDR3 length: 12 amino acids. The source is an adult in good health. Here the sequenced sample was peripheral blood, taken on day 0 of AZD1222 vaccination. The chain combines TRBV5-4 with TRBJ1-2; D is unresolved. This CDR3 reads CASSFGPGGYTF. The CDR3 DNA reads as TGTGCCAGCAGCTTCGGGCCCGGGGGCTACACCTTC.